A single sample gave rise to the 28 T cell receptor beta chains below, sequenced in a study of T cell changes during pregnancy in multiple sclerosis. The assay was immunoSEQ multiplex PCR, and TCRdb's table has in-frame clones only and misses some. The profile covers around 77,000 clones, with around 91% appearing a single time and around 0.7% taken by the ten largest. The sample in question was peripheral blood, obtained in the third trimester of pregnancy. Receptor source: a female donor in good health, enrolled as a control in a pregnancy study.

The chain has TRBV4-1 and TRBJ1-1; 12 bases are shared with TRBD1. Per the germline V gene, CDR1 is MGHRA and CDR2 is YSYEKL. The junction had 7 bases not matched to a gene; V was cut back by 4 bases and J by 1 base. The CDR3 consists of 17 residues. CDR3 DNA: TGCGCCAGCAGCCCGTCGGGACAGGGGGCCGCGAACACTGAAGCTTTCTTT. Encoded protein: CASSPSGQGAANTEAFF.

The rearrangement uses TRBV9 and TRBJ1-5; TRBD1 might be the D (6 bases). The CDR3 extends over 13 amino acids. The V and J ends lost 3 bases and 2 bases respectively, with 6 bases between them. Germline V lookup: CDR1 SGDLS, CDR2 YYNGEE. CDR3 amino acids: CASSAGGNQPQHF. The CDR3 coding sequence is TGTGCCAGCAGCGCAGGGGGCAATCAGCCCCAGCATTTT.

This chain connects TRBV5-6 to TRBJ1-4, with D maybe TRBD1 (5 bases). From germline, CDR1 is SGHDT and CDR2 YYEEEE. The CDR3 contains 15 residues. Trimming left V 3 bases short and J 3 bases short, with 12 bases between. This CDR3 reads CASSSPGTSNEKLFF. CDR3 nucleotides: TGTGCCAGCAGCTCCCCGGGGACTTCTAATGAAAAACTGTTTTTT. The full variable domain, its missing parts supplied by reference TRBV5-6 and TRBJ1-4, is DAGVTQSPTHLIKTRGQQVTLRCSPKSGHDTVSWYQQALGQGPQFIFQYYEEEERQRGNFPDRFSGHQFPNYSSELNVNALLLGDSALYLCASSSPGTSNEKLFFGSGTQLSVL.

The chain is built from TRBV2 and TRBJ2-5; TRBD1 is a possible D gene (5 bases). CDR1 is SNHLY and CDR2 is FYNNEI in the germline V gene. The CDR3 extends over 12 amino acids. Trimming stripped 8 bases from V and 5 bases from J, with 12 bases between. The CDR3 nucleotides are TGTGCCAGCCGGTGGGCAGGGGAGACCCAGTACTTC. Protein sequence: CASRWAGETQYF.

V is TRBV19 and J is TRBJ1-1; 8 nucleotides match TRBD1. Germline V gives CDR1 LNHDA, CDR2 SQIVND (reference sequence). This CDR3 has 15 residues. With V trimmed by 5 bases and J by 4 bases, 9 bases remained unmatched. The CDR3 sequence: CASSPGTDRGTEAFF. The CDR3 DNA is TGTGCCAGTAGTCCCGGGACCGACAGGGGCACTGAAGCTTTCTTT.

V usage is TRBV11-3 and J usage is TRBJ2-3; D possibly corresponds to TRBD2 (5 bases). Germline CDR1 and CDR2: SGHNT and YENEEA. The CDR3 has 15 amino acids. Between the trimmed V and J ends, which lost 1 base and 0 bases, there was a span of 8 bases. The CDR3: CASSLAGISTDTQYF. CDR3 nucleotides: TGTGCCAGCAGCTTAGCGGGAATTAGCACAGATACGCAGTATTTT.

The chain has TRBV5-4 and TRBJ2-5, with a tentative D call TRBD1 (6 bases). Trimming removed 2 bases from V and 4 bases from J, with 15 bases in between. The germline V gene has CDR1 SGHNT and CDR2 YYREEE (reference sequence). The CDR3 consists of 15 residues. CDR3 nucleotides: TGTGCCAGCAGCTTACAGGGAACGTTAAGAGAGACCCAGTACTTC. Its translation: CASSLQGTLRETQYF.

This rearrangement joins TRBV7-9 to TRBJ1-4; D is undetermined. The V and J ends lost 2 bases and 7 bases respectively, with 11 bases between them. The germline V gene has CDR1 SEHNR and CDR2 FQNEAQ (reference sequence). The CDR3 totals 14 residues. This CDR3 reads CASSLIGVREKLFF. The CDR3 nucleotides read TGTGCCAGCAGCTTAATCGGGGTCCGTGAAAAACTGTTTTTT. Drawing the rest from reference TRBV7-9 and TRBJ1-4, the complete variable domain is DTGVSQNPRHKITKRGQNVTFRCDPISEHNRLYWYRQTLGQGPEFLTYFQNEAQLEKSRLLSDRFSAERPKGSFSTLEIQRTEQGDSAMYLCASSLIGVREKLFFGSGTQLSVL.

This chain uses TRBV30 with TRBJ1-6; D is unresolved. The CDR3 covers 14 residues. From germline, CDR1 is GTSNPN and CDR2 SVGIG (reference sequence). Trimming shortened V by 0 bases and J by 2 bases, and 5 bases separated the two germline ends. The CDR3 nucleotides are TGTGCCTGGAGTGTCGGGACCTATAATTCACCCCTCCACTTT. Protein: CAWSVGTYNSPLHF.

This CDR3 reads CASSLVQGDKGYTF. In DNA, the CDR3 is TGCGCCAGCAGCTTGGTTCAGGGGGATAAGGGCTACACCTTC. The chain combines TRBV5-1 with TRBJ1-2; 7 bases agree with TRBD1. Germline V gives CDR1 SGHRS, CDR2 YFSETQ. The CDR3 is 14 amino acids. With 0 bases clipped from V and 8 bases from J, the junction kept 7 bases outside the gene matches. Variable domain in full (rest from reference TRBV5-1 and TRBJ1-2): KAGVTQTPRYLIKTRGQQVTLSCSPISGHRSVSWYQQTPGQGLQFLFEYFSETQRNKGNFPGRFSGRQFSNSRSEMNVSTLELGDSALYLCASSLVQGDKGYTFGSGTRLTVV.

The chain combines TRBV5-8 with TRBJ1-1; no reliable D call. The V and J ends lost 2 bases and 2 bases respectively, with 19 bases between them. The length of the CDR3 is 17 residues. Per the germline V gene, CDR1 is SGHTS and CDR2 is YDEGEE. The CDR3 protein is CASSFLTGGESNTEAFF. CDR3 bases: TGTGCCAGCAGCTTTTTAACTGGCGGGGAAAGTAACACTGAAGCTTTCTTT.

To note about this clone: A read error may produce the germline difference seen at one junction end. J is TRBJ1-2 and V is TRBV30, with 8 bases that match TRBD1. The CDR3 has 12 amino acids. Germline lookup yields CDR1 GTSNPN and CDR2 SVGIG (reference sequence). CDR3: CAWSVFQGAVLF. CDR3 nucleotides: TGTGCCTGGAGTGTGTTTCAGGGGGCCGTGCTCTTC.

The chain carries TRBV7-9 and TRBJ2-7; 8 bases match TRBD1. Germline V CDR1 and CDR2: SEHNR, FQNEAQ (reference sequence). V was clipped by 5 bases and J by 3 bases; unmatched bases: 9. The CDR3 sequence is 15 residues long. The CDR3: CASSPPRTGIYEQYF. The CDR3, as DNA: TGTGCCAGCAGCCCCCCCAGGACAGGGATCTACGAGCAGTACTTC.

This rearrangement joins TRBV4-3 to TRBJ1-1; D possibly corresponds to TRBD1 (5 bases). The germline V gene has CDR1 LGHNA and CDR2 YSLEER. The V and J ends lost 0 bases and 10 bases respectively, with 21 bases between them. The CDR3 covers 16 residues. CDR3 amino acids: CASSQDNKAGWGRAFF. CDR3 nucleotides: TGCGCCAGCAGCCAAGATAATAAGGCAGGATGGGGCAGAGCTTTCTTT.

V and J are TRBV18 and TRBJ1-6, with TRBD1 identical over 7 bases. Germline loops: CDR1 KGHSH, CDR2 LQKENI. V gave up 3 bases and J gave up 7 bases; unmatched junction bases: 9. The CDR3 is made up of 16 amino acids. The CDR3 protein is CASSPPTTGLNSPLHF. The CDR3 nucleotides are TGTGCCAGCTCACCCCCAACGACAGGGCTGAATTCACCCCTCCACTTT.

The chain has TRBV6-1 and TRBJ2-2; D gene uncertain. Germline lookup yields CDR1 MNHNS and CDR2 SASEGT. This CDR3 is 14 amino acids long. Trimming cost V 3 bases and J 1 base, with 6 bases left between them. The CDR3 DNA sequence: TGTGCCAGCAGTGATATTTGGAACACCGGGGAGCTGTTTTTT. Translating it yields CASSDIWNTGELFF.

The rearrangement joins TRBV7-8 to TRBJ2-5; 12 nucleotides match TRBD2. This CDR3 spans 19 amino acids. The germline V gene encodes CDR1 SGHVS and CDR2 FQNEAQ. V lost 5 bases, J lost 3 bases, and 16 bases stayed unmatched. The DNA of the CDR3 is TGTGCCAGCAGCCAACTTCGACTAGCGGGAGTTCGGGGTAAAGAGACCCAGTACTTC. Translated: CASSQLRLAGVRGKETQYF. Full variable domain (remainder filled in from reference TRBV7-8 and TRBJ2-5): GAGVSQSPRYKVAKRGQDVALRCDPISGHVSLFWYQQALGQGPEFLTYFQNEAQLDKSGLPSDRFFAERPEGSVSTLKIQRTQQEDSAVYLCASSQLRLAGVRGKETQYFGPGTRLLVL.

This chain uses TRBV30 with TRBJ2-1; D is perhaps TRBD1 (6 bases). The V and J ends lost 3 bases and 2 bases respectively, with 14 bases between them. Germline values: CDR1 GTSNPN, CDR2 SVGIG (reference sequence). This CDR3 contains 15 residues. DNA of the CDR3: TGTGCCTGGAGATCTCAGGGGTTAACCTACAATGAGCAGTTCTTC. It yields the protein CAWRSQGLTYNEQFF.

This clone was seen once. The chain joins TRBV4-3 to TRBJ2-3; D may be TRBD2 (5 bases). Germline-derived CDR1 and CDR2 are LGHNA and YSLEER. CDR3 length: 16 amino acids. Trimming left V 2 bases short and J 2 bases short, with 14 bases between. The CDR3 sequence: CASSQNFLDYTDTQYF. For the CDR3, the DNA is TGCGCCAGCAGCCAAAACTTTTTAGACTACACAGATACGCAGTATTTT.

Remarks on this clone: The junction departs from the called germline gene at one end, perhaps through a read error. The chain is built from TRBV28 and TRBJ1-3; 8 bases are a match to TRBD1. The germline CDR1 and CDR2 sequences are MDHEN and SYDVKM. The CDR3 has 14 residues. CDR3 protein: CASGLQGAGNTIYF. The DNA for the CDR3 is TGTGCCAGCGGTTTACAGGGGGCTGGAAACACCATATATTTT.

This rearrangement joins TRBV30 to TRBJ2-7; tentative D call: TRBD2 (6 bases). CDR1 is GTSNPN, CDR2 SVGIG, per germline (reference sequence). The germline V and J ends were trimmed by 3 bases and 2 bases, with 11 bases remaining between them. This CDR3 is 13 amino acids long. CDR3 region: CAWRASATYEQYF. DNA for the CDR3: TGTGCCTGGAGGGCTAGCGCGACCTACGAGCAGTACTTC.

The rearrangement links TRBV19 to TRBJ2-3; possible D gene TRBD2, 6 bases. The CDR3 covers 14 residues. The ends were cut back, 7 bases at V and 4 bases at J, with 15 bases in the middle. CDR1 and CDR2 from the germline V gene are LNHDA and SQIVND (reference sequence). CDR3 loop: CASTLSSAADTQYF. CDR3 DNA sequence: TGTGCCAGTACCCTATCTAGCGCCGCAGATACGCAGTATTTT.

The chain has TRBV27 and TRBJ1-4, with 8 bases lining up with TRBD1. The CDR3 length is 20 residues. CDR1 is MNHEY and CDR2 is SMNVEV in the germline V gene (reference sequence). J was trimmed by 3 bases and V by 7 bases; bases with no gene match: 22. This CDR3 is CASTHNFGQGVNFANEKLFF. For the CDR3, the DNA is TGTGCCAGCACTCATAATTTCGGACAGGGCGTAAATTTCGCTAATGAAAAACTGTTTTTT.

This rearrangement joins TRBV19 to TRBJ2-7, with 9 bases that match TRBD1. The germline V gene encodes CDR1 LNHDA and CDR2 SQIVND (reference sequence). V shed 3 bases, J shed 0 bases, and the junction held 12 bases outside the gene matches. CDR3 length: 18 amino acids. Here the CDR3 reads CASSIQAGTGLGSYEQYF. Written as DNA, the CDR3 is TGTGCCAGTAGTATCCAGGCCGGGACAGGGTTGGGCTCCTACGAGCAGTACTTC.

The rearrangement uses TRBV11-2 and TRBJ1-1, with D possibly matching TRBD1 (5 bases). The CDR3 is 14 residues long. The germline CDR1 and CDR2 sequences are SGHAT and FQNNGV. The ends were cut back, 4 bases at V and 1 base at J, with 10 bases in the middle. The CDR3 spells CASSSTGQNTEAFF. In nucleotides, the CDR3 is TGTGCCAGCAGCTCTACAGGACAGAACACTGAAGCTTTCTTT. Full variable domain (missing parts from reference TRBV11-2 and TRBJ1-1): EAGVAQSPRYKIIEKRQSVAFWCNPISGHATLYWYQQILGQGPKLLIQFQNNGVVDDSQLPKDRFSAERLKGVDSTLKIQPAKLEDSAVYLCASSSTGQNTEAFFGQGTRLTVV.

This chain uses TRBV5-1 with TRBJ1-1; no reliable D call. This CDR3 contains 13 residues. The V and J ends lost 0 bases and 1 base respectively, with 4 bases between them. CDR1 and CDR2 from the germline V gene are SGHRS and YFSETQ. CDR3 loop: CASSLDTNTEAFF. In DNA form, the CDR3 reads TGCGCCAGCAGCTTGGACACGAACACTGAAGCTTTCTTT.

The rearrangement uses TRBV6-1 and TRBJ2-2, with 8 nucleotides matching TRBD1. Germline trimming cut 5 bases from V and 5 bases from J; bases unmatched to any gene: 4. CDR1 and CDR2 from the germline V gene are MNHNS and SASEGT. The CDR3 length is 14 residues. The CDR3 is CASSPTGGTGELFF. The CDR3 nucleotides read TGTGCCAGCAGTCCTACAGGGGGGACCGGGGAGCTGTTTTTT.

J is TRBJ1-4 and V is TRBV6-1; D not resolved. The CDR3 loop spans 14 amino acids. Germline CDR1 is MNHNS and CDR2 is SASEGT. V was clipped by 9 bases and J by 6 bases, with 17 bases between them. This CDR3 reads CASGETDGYEKLFF. DNA of the CDR3: TGTGCCAGTGGGGAGACGGACGGGTATGAAAAACTGTTTTTT.